These 11 T cell receptor beta chains were all obtained from the same sample, sequenced in a study of human CD8 memory T cell subsets. It was CCR7+ PD-1+ TIGIT+ early memory CD8+ T cells with exhausted-like traits that constituted TPEX cells. By UMI-labeled 5' RACE, the TCR beta libraries were made. Following a re-call of the 5' RACE reads, TCRdb has one entry per CDR3 protein and lacks DNA. This specimen shows about 8,800 distinct CDR3 sequences; the ten leading clones hold about 15%. What was sequenced was CD8+ T cells from PBMCs. The source of these receptors is a human donor in good health.

The chain couples TRBV5-1 to TRBJ2-5. The CDR3 is 11 amino acids. From germline, CDR1 is SGHRS and CDR2 YFSETQ. The CDR3 reads CASSLAETQYF.

V and J are TRBV7-8 and TRBJ2-3; TCRdb names TRBD2, which stays unverified in the absence of DNA. CDR1 is SGHVS, CDR2 FQNEAQ, per germline. The CDR3 has 13 residues. CDR3 protein: CASSLEIADTQYF.

By frequency, this clonotype registers medium-sized. The rearrangement joins TRBV5-1 to TRBJ2-2; TCRdb indicates TRBD1, and absent DNA this call remains unverified. The CDR3 spans 14 residues. The germline gives CDR1 SGHRS, CDR2 YFSETQ. CDR3 loop: CASHTGDNTGELFF.

The rearrangement joins TRBV7-3 to TRBJ2-5. The CDR3 contains 12 residues. The germline CDR1 and CDR2 sequences are SGHTA and FQGTGA. The chain's CDR3 is CASSPFGETQYF.

The V call is TRBV11-1, the J call TRBJ1-2; the TRBD1 assignment by TCRdb is unverifiable without DNA. CDR3 length equals 17 residues. The V gene's germline CDR1 is SGHAT and CDR2 FQDESV (reference sequence). The CDR3 spells CASSSSAWTALNYGYTF.

This clonotype is medium-sized by frequency. The CDR3 loop is CATSRDGTGIYGYTF. The V gene is TRBV15, the J gene TRBJ1-2; TCRdb designates TRBD1, a call that cannot be tested without DNA. Germline V gene lookup returns CDR1 LNHNV and CDR2 YYDKDF (reference sequence). The CDR3 is made up of 15 amino acids.

V gene TRBV20-1 combines with J gene TRBJ2-3; TCRdb picks TRBD2, but there is no DNA to check that call. The CDR3 runs to 15 residues. Germline V gives CDR1 DFQATT, CDR2 SNEGSKA (reference sequence). Here the CDR3 reads CSAGLAGRIPDTQYF.

The V gene is TRBV15, the J gene TRBJ1-2; there is no DNA to check the TCRdb D call of TRBD1. Germline lookup yields CDR1 LNHNV and CDR2 YYDKDF (reference sequence). This CDR3 spans 14 amino acids. CDR3 sequence: CATSREREGYGYTF.

The CDR3 spells CSVSSGDYNEQFF. The rearrangement joins TRBV29-1 to TRBJ2-1; the D gene TCRdb calls, TRBD2, cannot be checked with no DNA. The germline gives CDR1 SQVTM, CDR2 ANQGSEA. The CDR3 spans 13 residues.

The J gene is TRBJ2-7, the V gene TRBV7-9; the TCRdb D gene call, TRBD1, has no DNA to confirm it. The CDR3 contains 14 residues. In germline, CDR1 is SEHNR, CDR2 FQNEAQ (reference sequence). The CDR3 loop is CASSARDRGHEQYF.

The CDR3: CASSQAIGDGYTF. The J gene is TRBJ1-2, the V gene TRBV4-3. The CDR3 spans 13 residues. Germline V gene data show CDR1 as LGHNA and CDR2 as YSLEER.